The T cell receptor (beta chain) described here comes from a study of blood T cell repertoires in COVID-19. Clones were sequenced by immunoSEQ multiplex PCR, and TCRdb holds only the in-frame ones, with some missing. The profile shows about 150,000 clones, around 74% of them singletons. Trimming took off 4 bases at V and 11 bases at J, with 9 bases between the two ends. Per the germline V gene, CDR1 is SGHTS and CDR2 is YDEGEE. This CDR3 is 10 amino acids long. Material: peripheral blood. This receptor was taken from a woman of 80 years or more with acute or convalescent COVID-19. The rearrangement links TRBV5-8 to TRBJ1-2, with D possibly matching TRBD1 (6 bases). The CDR3 loop reads CASSQRGYTF. The CDR3, as DNA: TGTGCCAGCAGCCAGAGGGGGTACACCTTC.